Below, one TCR beta chain is given with its context. Its antigen is still unknown. It has no much larger one-base neighbor in the sample; base qualities were not kept. The data derive from a study of response to subunit inactivated influenza vaccine (dated by TCRdb to the late 2010s). Concerning the study at large: The study used deep quantitative T cell receptor repertoire profiling to track responses to a trivalent subunit inactivated influenza vaccine.

V gives up 4 bases and J gives up 4 bases, and the segment between their germline ends measures 20 bases. CDR1 and CDR2, looked up from the germline V gene, are LGHNA and YNFKEQ. Reading from cysteine to phenylalanine, the CDR3 counts 16 amino acids. The only DNA kept is the CDR3, 48 bases in frame from the first base. Study-wide conclusions, independent of this receptor: According to the authors, only a limited number of new T cells may be recruited by each seasonal influenza vaccination.

The library was produced with RT-PCR. TCRdb lists the instrument as Illumina HiSeq 2500. TCRdb ran its own pipeline on the public reads, namely fastp trimming at Q25 and MiXCR clone calling, and kept in-frame beta chains. Under each unique CDR3 protein, matching rows form one entry showing the most common genes and DNA. The table for this sample lists more than 600,000 distinct CDR3 sequences; around 20% of them were counted only once. Clones ranked in the top ten supply roughly a tenth of the sample. The sequencing used PBMCs from blood, collected more than 4 days after vaccination. The TCR sequence derives from a man between 45 and 60 years old who received an inactivated influenza vaccine. Donor details come from another sample of the same person, matched by shared clones. Recombination joined TRBV4-2 with TRBJ2-7; possibly the D gene is TRBD2, per 6 matching bases. CDR3 region: CASSPGDFLDGYEQYF. The DNA sequence follows: TGTGCCAGCAGCCCCGGGGACTTTTTGGACGGGTACGAGCAGTACTTC.